This TCR beta chain was identified during a study of control samples from healthy donors and cancer patients. Sequenced by immunoSEQ multiplex PCR; TCRdb stores in-frame clones only, minus some. The sample lists approximately 170,000 clones, about 94% occurring once. This clone was observed a handful of times. Trimming cost V 11 bases and J 2 bases, with 10 bases left between them. This CDR3 is 12 amino acids long. Germline loops: CDR1 LNHDA, CDR2 SQIVND (reference sequence). The chain combines TRBV19 with TRBJ1-3; D remains ambiguous. This receptor was obtained from an older woman in good health. What was sequenced was blood. The CDR3 DNA is TGTGCCTCCCCTGGGGCTGGAAACACCATATATTTT. Translated, it gives CASPGAGNTIYF.